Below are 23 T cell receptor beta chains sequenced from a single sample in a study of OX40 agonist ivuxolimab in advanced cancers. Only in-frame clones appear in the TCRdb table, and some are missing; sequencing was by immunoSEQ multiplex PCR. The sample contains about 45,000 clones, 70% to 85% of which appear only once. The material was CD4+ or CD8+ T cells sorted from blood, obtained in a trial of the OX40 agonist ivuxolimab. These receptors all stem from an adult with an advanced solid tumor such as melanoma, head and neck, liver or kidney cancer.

This CDR3 is CASSGRGQGARSVDTQYF. The CDR3 DNA follows: TGTGCCAGCAGCGGGAGAGGCCAGGGGGCCCGTTCGGTAGATACGCAGTATTTT. The genes are TRBV5-4 and TRBJ2-3; 8 bases agree with TRBD1. CDR1 and CDR2 (germline): SGHNT, YYREEE (reference sequence). The CDR3 is 18 amino acids. Trimming at V came to 4 bases and at J to 5 bases, leaving 18 bases not matched to a gene.

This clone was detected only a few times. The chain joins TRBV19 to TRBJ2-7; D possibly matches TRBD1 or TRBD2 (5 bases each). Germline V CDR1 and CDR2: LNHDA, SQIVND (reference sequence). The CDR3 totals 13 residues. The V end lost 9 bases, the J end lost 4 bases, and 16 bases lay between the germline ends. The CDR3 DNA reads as TGTGCCAGCCGTGGGACCCTACCATACGAGCAGTACTTC. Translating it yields CASRGTLPYEQYF.

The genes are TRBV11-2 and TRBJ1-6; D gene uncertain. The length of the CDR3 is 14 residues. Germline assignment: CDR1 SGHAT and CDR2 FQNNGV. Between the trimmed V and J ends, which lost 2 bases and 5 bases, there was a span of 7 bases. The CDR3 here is CASSLWGNNSPLHF. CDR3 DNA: TGTGCCAGCAGCTTATGGGGTAATAATTCACCCCTCCACTTT. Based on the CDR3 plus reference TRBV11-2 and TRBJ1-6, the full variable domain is EAGVAQSPRYKIIEKRQSVAFWCNPISGHATLYWYQQILGQGPKLLIQFQNNGVVDDSQLPKDRFSAERLKGVDSTLKIQPAKLEDSAVYLCASSLWGNNSPLHFGNGTRLTVT.

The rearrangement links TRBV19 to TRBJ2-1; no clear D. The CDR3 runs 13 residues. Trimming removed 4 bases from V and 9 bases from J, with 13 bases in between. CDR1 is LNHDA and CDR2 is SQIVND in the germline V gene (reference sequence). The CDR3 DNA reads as TGTGCCAGTAGTACCCTATACTTGGGTGAGCAGTTCTTC. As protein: CASSTLYLGEQFF.

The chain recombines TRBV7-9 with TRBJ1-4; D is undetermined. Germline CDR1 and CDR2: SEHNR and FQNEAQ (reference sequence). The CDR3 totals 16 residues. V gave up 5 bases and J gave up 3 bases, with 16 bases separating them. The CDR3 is CASSRGSVDPNEKLFF. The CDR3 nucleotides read TGTGCCAGCAGCCGAGGGTCGGTTGACCCTAATGAAAAACTGTTTTTT.

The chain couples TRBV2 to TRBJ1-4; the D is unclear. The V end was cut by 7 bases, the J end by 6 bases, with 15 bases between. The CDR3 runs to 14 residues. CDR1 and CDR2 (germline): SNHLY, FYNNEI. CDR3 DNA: TGTGCCAGCATTAACGGACTGGCGGATGAAAAACTGTTTTTT. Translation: CASINGLADEKLFF.

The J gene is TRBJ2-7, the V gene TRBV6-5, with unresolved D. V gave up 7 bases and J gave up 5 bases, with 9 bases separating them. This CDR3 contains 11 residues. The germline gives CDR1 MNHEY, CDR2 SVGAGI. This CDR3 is CASTHGDEQYF. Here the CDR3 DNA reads TGTGCCAGCACCCATGGGGACGAGCAGTACTTC.

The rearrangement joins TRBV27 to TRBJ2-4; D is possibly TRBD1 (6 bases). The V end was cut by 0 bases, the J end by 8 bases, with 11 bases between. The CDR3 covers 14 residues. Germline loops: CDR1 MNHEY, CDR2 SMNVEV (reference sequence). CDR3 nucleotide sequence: TGTGCCAGCAGTTTATCACAGGGTAGGGACATTCAGTACTTC. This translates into CASSLSQGRDIQYF.

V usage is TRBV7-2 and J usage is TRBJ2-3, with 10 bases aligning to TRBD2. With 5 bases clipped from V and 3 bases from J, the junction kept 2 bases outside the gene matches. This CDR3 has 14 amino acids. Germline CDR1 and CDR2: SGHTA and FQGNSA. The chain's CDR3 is CASSEAGGTDTQYF. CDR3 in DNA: TGTGCCAGCAGCGAAGCGGGGGGGACAGATACGCAGTATTTT. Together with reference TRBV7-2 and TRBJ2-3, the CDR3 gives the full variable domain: GAGVSQSPSNKVTEKGKDVELRCDPISGHTALYWYRQSLGQGLEFLIYFQGNSAPDKSGLPSDRFSAERTGGSVSTLTIQRTQQEDSAVYLCASSEAGGTDTQYFGPGTRLTVL.

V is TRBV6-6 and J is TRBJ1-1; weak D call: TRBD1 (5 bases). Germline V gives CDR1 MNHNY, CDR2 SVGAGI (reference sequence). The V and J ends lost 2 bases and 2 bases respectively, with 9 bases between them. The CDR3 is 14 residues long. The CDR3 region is CASSYADRNTEAFF. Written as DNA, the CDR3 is TGTGCCAGCAGTTACGCCGACAGAAACACTGAAGCTTTCTTT.

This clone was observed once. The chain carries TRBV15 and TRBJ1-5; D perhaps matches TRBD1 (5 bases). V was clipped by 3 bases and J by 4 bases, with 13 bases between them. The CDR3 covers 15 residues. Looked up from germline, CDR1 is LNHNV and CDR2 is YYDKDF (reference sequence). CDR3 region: CATSRAGGLNQPQHF. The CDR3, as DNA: TGTGCCACCAGCAGGGCGGGGGGGTTGAATCAGCCCCAGCATTTT.

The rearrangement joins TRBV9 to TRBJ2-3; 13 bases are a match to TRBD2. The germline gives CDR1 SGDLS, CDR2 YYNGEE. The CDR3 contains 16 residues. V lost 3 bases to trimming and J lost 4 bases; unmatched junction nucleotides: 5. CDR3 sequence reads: CASSGLAGGPPDTQYF. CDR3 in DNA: TGTGCCAGCAGCGGACTAGCGGGGGGACCCCCAGATACGCAGTATTTT.

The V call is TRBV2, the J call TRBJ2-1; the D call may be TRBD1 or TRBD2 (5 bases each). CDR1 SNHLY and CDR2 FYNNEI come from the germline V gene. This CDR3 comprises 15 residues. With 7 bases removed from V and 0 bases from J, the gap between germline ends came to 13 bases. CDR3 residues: CASTPGTSSYNEQFF. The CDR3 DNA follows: TGTGCCAGCACCCCCGGGACCAGCTCCTACAATGAGCAGTTCTTC.

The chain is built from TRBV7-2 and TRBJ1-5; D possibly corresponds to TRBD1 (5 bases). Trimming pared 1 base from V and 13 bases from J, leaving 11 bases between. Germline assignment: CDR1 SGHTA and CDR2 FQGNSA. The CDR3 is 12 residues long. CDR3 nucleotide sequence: TGTGCCAGCAGCTTAGTTGGGGCCCAGCAGCATTTT. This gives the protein CASSLVGAQQHF. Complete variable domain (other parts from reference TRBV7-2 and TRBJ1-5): GAGVSQSPSNKVTEKGKDVELRCDPISGHTALYWYRQSLGQGLEFLIYFQGNSAPDKSGLPSDRFSAERTGGSVSTLTIQRTQQEDSAVYLCASSLVGAQQHFGDGTRLSIL.

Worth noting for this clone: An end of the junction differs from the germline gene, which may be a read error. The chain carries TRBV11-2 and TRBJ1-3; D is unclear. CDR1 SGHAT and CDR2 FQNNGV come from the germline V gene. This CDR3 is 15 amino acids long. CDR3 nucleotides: TGTGCCAGCAGCCCCCCCGGGTACACTGGAGACACCATATATTTT. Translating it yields CASSPPGYTGDTIYF.

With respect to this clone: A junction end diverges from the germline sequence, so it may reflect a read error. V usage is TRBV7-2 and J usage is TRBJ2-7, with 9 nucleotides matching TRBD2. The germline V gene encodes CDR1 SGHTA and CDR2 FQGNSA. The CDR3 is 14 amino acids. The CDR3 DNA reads TGCGCCGTTGCTAGCGGGATCCTCACCTACGAGCAGTACTTC. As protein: CAVASGILTYEQYF. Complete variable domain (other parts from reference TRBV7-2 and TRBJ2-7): GAGVSQSPSNKVTEKGKDVELRCDPISGHTALYWYRQSLGQGLEFLIYFQGNSAPDKSGLPSDRFSAERTGGSVSTLTIQRTQQEDSAVYLCAVASGILTYEQYFGPGTRLTVT.

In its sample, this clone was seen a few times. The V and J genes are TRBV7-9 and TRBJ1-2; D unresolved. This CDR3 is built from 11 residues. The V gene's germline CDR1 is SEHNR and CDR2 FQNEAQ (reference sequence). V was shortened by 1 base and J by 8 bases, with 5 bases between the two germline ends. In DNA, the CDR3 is TGTGCCAGCAGCTTAGTCGACGGCTACACCTTC. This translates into CASSLVDGYTF.

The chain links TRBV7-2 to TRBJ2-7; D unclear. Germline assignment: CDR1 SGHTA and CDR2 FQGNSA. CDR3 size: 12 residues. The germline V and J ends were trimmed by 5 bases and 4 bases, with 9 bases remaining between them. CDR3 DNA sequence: TGTGCCAGCAGCGAGGACGGGTACGAGCAGTACTTC. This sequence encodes CASSEDGYEQYF.

The CDR3 loop reads CASSLYTGGDGNTIYF. CDR3 in DNA: TGTGCCAGCAGTTTATACACAGGGGGCGACGGAAACACCATATATTTT. The chain couples TRBV27 to TRBJ1-3; 9 nucleotides align to TRBD1. Trimming removed 1 base from V and 4 bases from J; junction bases left unmatched: 5. CDR3 length equals 16 residues. Germline assignment: CDR1 MNHEY and CDR2 SMNVEV (reference sequence).

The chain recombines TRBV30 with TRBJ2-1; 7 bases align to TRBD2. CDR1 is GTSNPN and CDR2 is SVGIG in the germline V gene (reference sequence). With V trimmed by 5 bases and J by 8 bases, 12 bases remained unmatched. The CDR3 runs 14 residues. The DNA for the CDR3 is TGTGCCTGGGCGCACGGGGGGAGACCCGATGAGCAGTTCTTC. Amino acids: CAWAHGGRPDEQFF.

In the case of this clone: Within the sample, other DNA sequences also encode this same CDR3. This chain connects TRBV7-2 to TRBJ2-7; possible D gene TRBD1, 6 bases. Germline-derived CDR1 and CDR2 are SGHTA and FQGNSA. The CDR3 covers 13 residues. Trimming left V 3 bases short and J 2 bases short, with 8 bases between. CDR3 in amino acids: CASSLGATYEQYF. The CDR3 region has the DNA TGTGCCAGCAGCTTGGGGGCCACCTACGAGCAGTACTTC.

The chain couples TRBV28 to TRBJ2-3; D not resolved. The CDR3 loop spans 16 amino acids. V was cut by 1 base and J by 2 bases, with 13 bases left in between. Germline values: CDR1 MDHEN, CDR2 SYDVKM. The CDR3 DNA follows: TGTGCCAGCAGTTTATACAGTGTTGTCCTCACAGATACGCAGTATTTT. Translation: CASSLYSVVLTDTQYF.

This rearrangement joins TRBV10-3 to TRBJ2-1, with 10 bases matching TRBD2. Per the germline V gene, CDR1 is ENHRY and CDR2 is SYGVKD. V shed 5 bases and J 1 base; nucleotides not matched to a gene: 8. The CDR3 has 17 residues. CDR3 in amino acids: CAISRTSGETSYNEQFF. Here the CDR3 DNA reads TGTGCCATCAGTAGGACTAGCGGAGAAACGTCCTACAATGAGCAGTTCTTC.